The following is a T cell receptor beta chain sequence with its context. Its specificity is not known. Patients had resection in Japan or China between the mid-2010s and the late 2010s. This entry belongs to a study of immune evolution from preneoplasia to lung adenocarcinoma. Study results and caveats: Later-stage lesions seemingly showed higher T cell density and diversity than normal lung. From normal lung to invasive adenocarcinoma, top clone frequencies appeared to decrease. T cell clonality was higher in KRAS-mutant than EGFR-mutant or wild-type nodules.

Method: immunoSEQ multiplex PCR; TCRdb's copy keeps in-frame clones and lacks some. Of about 11,000 clones in the sample, around 78% were seen once. Germline V gene data show CDR1 as MRHNA and CDR2 as SNTAGT. Trimming pared 5 bases from V and 7 bases from J, leaving 17 bases between. The CDR3 extends over 14 amino acids. The sequenced sample consisted of FFPE minimally invasive lung adenocarcinoma tissue. This TCR was recovered from a person aged 60-80 years with lung adenocarcinoma. The rearrangement uses TRBV6-4 and TRBJ1-1, with D tentatively TRBD1 (6 bases). In DNA form, the CDR3 reads TGTGCCAGCAGTAAGTCGGACAGTTTCGGTGAAGCTTTCTTT. It specifies CASSKSDSFGEAFF.